The 20 T cell receptor beta chains presented below share a single source sample, sequenced in a study of cytomegalovirus exposure and HLA in healthy donors. The PCR had 60 Vbeta and 13 Jbeta primers. The protocol was immunoSEQ multiplex PCR, while the TCRdb copy is restricted to in-frame clones and leaves out a portion. The sample contains more than 100,000 clones, approximately 87% of which appear only once. Sequences were obtained from PBMCs. All receptors come from a woman in her twenties or thirties in good health and CMV-seronegative.

The chain has TRBV7-2 and TRBJ2-1, with D possibly TRBD2 on 6 matching bases. CDR3 length: 15 amino acids. V was trimmed by 5 bases and J by 2 bases, leaving 13 bases between them. Germline-derived CDR1 and CDR2 are SGHTA and FQGNSA. The CDR3 loop reads CASSSERATYNEQFF. The CDR3 DNA is TGTGCCAGCAGCAGCGAGCGGGCGACCTACAATGAGCAGTTCTTC.

The chain carries TRBV14 and TRBJ2-2; 10 bases are shared with TRBD2. The CDR3 is 16 residues long. V dropped 1 base and J dropped 1; count of bases not matched to a gene: 0. CDR1 is SGHDN, CDR2 FVKESK, per germline. The CDR3 loop reads CASSQVAGGNTGELFF. Written as DNA, the CDR3 is TGTGCCAGCAGCCAAGTAGCGGGAGGGAACACCGGGGAGCTGTTTTTT.

This chain joins TRBV7-9 and TRBJ2-5; 14 bases are shared with TRBD2. The CDR3 consists of 17 residues. Germline V gives CDR1 SEHNR, CDR2 FQNEAQ (reference sequence). With V trimmed by 1 base and J by 4 bases, 5 bases remained unmatched. The CDR3 region has the DNA TGTGCCAGCAGCTTAGTAGGACTAGCGGGGGGAAGAGAGACCCAGTACTTC. Its protein product is CASSLVGLAGGRETQYF.

This chain connects TRBV30 to TRBJ2-7; 15 bases are shared with TRBD2. The CDR3 contains 13 residues. The ends lost 7 bases at V and 4 bases at J; junction bases unmatched: 2. The germline V gene has CDR1 GTSNPN and CDR2 SVGIG (reference sequence). The CDR3 coding sequence is TGTGCCTACGGACTAGCGGGAGGGTACGAGCAGTACTTC. This translates into CAYGLAGGYEQYF. The variable domain in full, completed from reference TRBV30 and TRBJ2-7, reads SQTIHQWPATLVQPVGSPLSLECTVEGTSNPNLYWYRQAAGRGLQLLFYSVGIGQISSEVPQNLSASRPQDRQFILSSKKLLLSDSGFYLCAYGLAGGYEQYFGPGTRLTVT.

This rearrangement joins TRBV5-6 to TRBJ1-2; 7 positions agree with TRBD1. The CDR3 has 13 residues. CDR1 is SGHDT, CDR2 YYEEEE, per germline. V shed 7 bases, J shed 0 bases, and the junction held 3 bases outside the gene matches. CDR3 in amino acids: CASYRGANYGYTF. CDR3 coding DNA: TGTGCCAGCTACAGGGGAGCTAACTATGGCTACACCTTC.

This sequence joins TRBV11-2 and TRBJ2-7; a weak D match, TRBD2 (5 bases). V was pared by 0 bases and J by 2 bases, with 17 bases between. Per germline, CDR1 SGHAT and CDR2 FQNNGV. The CDR3 totals 17 residues. The CDR3 reads CASSLDSFTRRPYEQYF. In nucleotides, the CDR3 is TGTGCCAGCAGCTTAGACTCATTCACGAGGAGGCCCTACGAGCAGTACTTC. Full variable domain (rest looked up from reference TRBV11-2 and TRBJ2-7): EAGVAQSPRYKIIEKRQSVAFWCNPISGHATLYWYQQILGQGPKLLIQFQNNGVVDDSQLPKDRFSAERLKGVDSTLKIQPAKLEDSAVYLCASSLDSFTRRPYEQYFGPGTRLTVT.

The rearrangement uses TRBV5-4 and TRBJ2-5; TRBD2 aligns across 7 bases. Looked up from germline, CDR1 is SGHNT and CDR2 is YYREEE (reference sequence). The CDR3 has 15 amino acids. Trimming took 4 bases from V and 5 from J; bases not matched to a gene: 11. CDR3 in DNA: TGTGCCAGCAGCCCGAGGGCGGGAGTTACCGAGACCCAGTACTTC. Translating gives CASSPRAGVTETQYF.

This chain links TRBV6-5 with TRBJ1-2; TRBD1 is a possible D gene (6 bases). V dropped 0 bases and J dropped 5 bases, with 10 bases sitting between them. Germline-derived CDR1 and CDR2 are MNHEY and SVGAGI. This CDR3 is 14 amino acids long. CDR3 nucleotides: TGTGCCAGCAGTTACTCGACAGGAACTTATGGCTACACCTTC. Residues: CASSYSTGTYGYTF.

The chain combines TRBV6-6 with TRBJ1-1; 7 bases fit TRBD1. In germline, CDR1 is MNHNY, CDR2 SVGAGI (reference sequence). This CDR3 comprises 14 residues. V dropped 6 bases and J dropped 2; count of bases not matched to a gene: 6. CDR3 nucleotide sequence: TGTGCCAGCAGCCGATACAGGGGCAACACTGAAGCTTTCTTT. It encodes CASSRYRGNTEAFF.

The rearrangement joins TRBV14 to TRBJ2-7; 7 bases map to TRBD1. V lost 0 bases, J lost 6 bases, and 8 bases stayed unmatched. Germline CDR1 is SGHDN and CDR2 is FVKESK. The CDR3 totals 15 residues. The CDR3 bases are TGTGCCAGCAGCCAAGAACAGGGGTGGTTTTTCGAGCAGTACTTC. Translation gives CASSQEQGWFFEQYF.

This chain uses TRBV4-1 with TRBJ2-5; possible D gene TRBD2, 5 bases. CDR1 MGHRA and CDR2 YSYEKL come from the germline V gene. Trimming removed 1 base from V and 5 bases from J, with 11 bases in between. The CDR3 covers 14 residues. CDR3 region: CASSQAAGGETQYF. The DNA for the CDR3 is TGCGCCAGCAGCCAAGCGGCGGGCGGGGAGACCCAGTACTTC.

The rearrangement links TRBV19 to TRBJ1-6; maybe TRBD1 (6 bases). Germline values: CDR1 LNHDA, CDR2 SQIVND (reference sequence). The CDR3 spans 17 residues. Deletions cut 3 bases from V and 1 base from J, with 13 bases between. The CDR3 spells CASSMGFRGSYNSPLHF. The CDR3 nucleotides read TGTGCCAGTAGTATGGGTTTCAGGGGATCCTATAATTCACCCCTCCACTTT.

This sequence joins TRBV2 and TRBJ2-5; D possibly corresponds to TRBD2 (7 bases). V was trimmed by 6 bases and J by 5 bases, leaving 19 bases between them. This CDR3 is built from 15 residues. Looked up from germline, CDR1 is SNHLY and CDR2 is FYNNEI. CDR3 DNA sequence: TGTGCCAGCAGAGGGGGGGGCGGGGCGGGGGAGACCCAGTACTTC. Translating gives CASRGGGGAGETQYF.

This chain joins TRBV4-3 and TRBJ1-1; D gene unclear. CDR3 length: 14 amino acids. The germline gives CDR1 LGHNA, CDR2 YSLEER. V was trimmed by 0 bases and J by 2 bases, leaving 7 bases between them. CDR3 in DNA: TGCGCCAGCAGCCAAGATGCAGTAAACACTGAAGCTTTCTTT. Translating it yields CASSQDAVNTEAFF.

CDR3: CASSQVAAPNEQFF. CDR3 DNA sequence: TGTGCCAGCAGCCAGGTAGCGGCACCCAATGAGCAGTTCTTC. This rearrangement joins TRBV4-2 to TRBJ2-1; possible D gene TRBD2, 6 bases. Germline V gives CDR1 LGHNA, CDR2 YNFKEQ. Trimming removed 3 bases at V and 6 bases at J, with 12 bases between. This CDR3 is built from 14 residues.

This clone was found once. The chain recombines TRBV5-1 with TRBJ1-1; possible D gene TRBD1, 5 bases. The germline gives CDR1 SGHRS, CDR2 YFSETQ. The CDR3 is 15 residues long. Trimming took off 4 bases at V and 0 bases at J, with 13 bases between the two ends. CDR3 region: CASSLGAGMNTEAFF. CDR3 bases: TGCGCCAGCAGCCTAGGGGCCGGAATGAACACTGAAGCTTTCTTT.

This sequence joins TRBV11-3 and TRBJ2-2, with TRBD1 as a possible D gene (5 bases). V was cut by 2 bases and J by 5 bases, with 6 bases left in between. Germline V lookup: CDR1 SGHNT, CDR2 YENEEA. The CDR3 is made up of 13 amino acids. This chain's CDR3 is CASSLQGTGELFF. In DNA form, the CDR3 reads TGTGCCAGCAGCTTACAGGGTACCGGGGAGCTGTTTTTT.

The chain combines TRBV4-3 with TRBJ2-1, with 10 positions matching TRBD2. The CDR3 consists of 14 residues. J was trimmed by 8 bases and V by 4 bases; bases with no gene match: 5. Germline CDR1 and CDR2: LGHNA and YSLEER. The CDR3 sequence: CASSPGLASHEQFF. For the CDR3, the DNA is TGCGCCAGCAGCCCGGGACTAGCGAGTCATGAGCAGTTCTTC.

The rearrangement joins TRBV14 to TRBJ2-7, with TRBD2 matching over 11 bases. Germline CDR1 and CDR2: SGHDN and FVKESK. The CDR3 length is 15 residues. The J segment lost 4 bases and the V segment lost 0 bases, leaving 2 bases of the junction unmatched. Here the CDR3 DNA reads TGTGCCAGCAGCCAAGACGGGACTAGCGGATACGAGCAGTACTTC. Protein product: CASSQDGTSGYEQYF.

The chain recombines TRBV5-4 with TRBJ2-1, with 7 nucleotides matching TRBD1. V dropped 4 bases and J dropped 0; count of bases not matched to a gene: 4. The CDR3 is 15 amino acids. Germline CDR1 reads SGHNT; CDR2 reads YYREEE (reference sequence). CDR3 coding DNA: TGTGCCAGCAGCGCTACAGGGGTCTCCTACAATGAGCAGTTCTTC. The encoded protein is CASSATGVSYNEQFF. The full variable domain, rest sourced from reference TRBV5-4 and TRBJ2-1, is ETGVTQSPTHLIKTRGQQVTLRCSSQSGHNTVSWYQQALGQGPQFIFQYYREEENGRGNFPPRFSGLQFPNYSSELNVNALELDDSALYLCASSATGVSYNEQFFGPGTRLTVL.